This is a list of T cell receptor beta chains from one sample in a study of shared clonotypes between healthy human individuals. The data were produced by immunoSEQ multiplex PCR, yet TCRdb's version contains in-frame clones alone and is incomplete. Here the sample spans more than 400,000 clones, 90% to 97% being singletons. The sequencing sample was made of naive CD4+ T cells sorted from blood. All receptors come from a woman aged 25 to 39 in good health. CDR3s include the opening cysteine and the closing phenylalanine or tryptophan. A D gene is named only where the DNA matches it firmly.

j_gene | d_gene | v_gene | CDR3aa | CDR3nt
TRBJ2-7 | TRBD2 | TRBV27 | CASRKLAGVAYEQYF | TGTGCCAGCAGGAAACTAGCGGGAGTCGCCTACGAGCAGTACTTC
TRBJ2-2 | TRBD1 | TRBV28 | CASSLYGQGSSGELFF | TGTGCCAGCAGTTTATATGGACAGGGATCGTCTGGGGAGCTGTTTTTT
TRBJ1-2 | TRBD1 | TRBV19 | CASSDRGLGYGYTF | TGTGCCAGTAGTGACAGGGGATTGGGCTATGGCTACACCTTC
TRBJ2-3 | TRBD1 | TRBV29-1 | CSNLGTGDLDTQYF | TGCAGCAATCTCGGGACAGGGGACCTAGATACGCAGTATTTT
TRBJ2-1 | . | TRBV5-1 | CASSIDKNEQFF | TGCGCCAGCAGCATCGACAAAAATGAGCAGTTCTTC
TRBJ2-7 | . | TRBV18 | CASAPSISYEQYF | TGTGCCAGCGCGCCAAGCATCTCCTACGAGCAGTACTTC
TRBJ2-7 | . | TRBV6-6 | CASSYSRQKYEQYF | TGTGCCAGCAGTTACTCGAGACAAAAATACGAGCAGTACTTC
TRBJ1-1 | . | TRBV19 | CASRLELNTEAFF | TGTGCCAGTAGACTTGAGTTGAACACTGAAGCTTTCTTT
TRBJ2-1 | . | TRBV25-1 | CASQTPQGNEQFF | TGTGCCAGCCAGACTCCTCAGGGGAATGAGCAGTTCTTC
TRBJ2-1 | TRBD2 | TRBV19 | CASKGLAGNSYNEQFF | TGTGCCAGTAAGGGGCTAGCGGGGAACTCCTACAATGAGCAGTTCTTC
TRBJ2-5 | TRBD2 | TRBV11-2 | CASSSGGLAGQETQYF | TGTGCCAGCAGCTCAGGGGGACTAGCGGGACAAGAGACCCAGTACTTC
TRBJ2-7 | . | TRBV4-1 | CASSHPGVGDYEQYF | TGCGCCAGCAGCCACCCGGGGGTTGGGGACTACGAGCAGTACTTC
TRBJ2-3 | . | TRBV5-6 | CASSDARSTDTQYF | TGTGCCAGCAGCGACGCTAGGAGCACAGATACGCAGTATTTT
TRBJ2-2 | TRBD2 | TRBV10-1 | CASSESRKAGDTGELFF | TGCGCCAGCAGTGAGTCGAGGAAAGCGGGAGATACCGGGGAGCTGTTTTTT
TRBJ2-7 | TRBD1 | TRBV28 | CASKPGQWSEQYF | TGTGCCAGCAAACCGGGACAGTGGAGCGAGCAGTACTTC
TRBJ1-1 | . | TRBV27 | CASSLSPGKDTEAFF | TGTGCCAGCAGTTTATCCCCCGGGAAAGACACTGAAGCTTTCTTT
TRBJ1-6 | TRBD1 | TRBV28 | CATSRGTGEGSPLHF | TGTGCCACCTCGAGGGGGACAGGGGAAGGTTCACCCCTCCACTTT
TRBJ2-7 | TRBD2 | TRBV28 | CASSTSGASSYEQYF | TGTGCCAGCAGCACAAGCGGGGCGAGCTCCTACGAGCAGTACTTC
TRBJ2-7 | . | TRBV11-2 | CASSLMGQVTYEQYF | TGTGCCAGCAGCTTAATGGGGCAAGTCACCTACGAGCAGTACTTC
TRBJ2-1 | TRBD2 | TRBV4-1 | CASSQGGGRAPYNEQFF | TGCGCCAGCAGCCAAGGTGGCGGGAGGGCCCCCTACAATGAGCAGTTCTTC
TRBJ1-4 | . | TRBV7-9 | CASSLGADSTTNEKLFF | TGTGCCAGCAGCTTAGGTGCCGACTCAACAACTAATGAAAAACTGTTTTTT
TRBJ1-1 | . | TRBV7-9 | CASSATGNPPYSFF | TGTGCCAGCAGCGCGACAGGCAACCCACCTTATAGTTTCTTT